The T cell receptor beta chain described here comes from a study of T-cell reconstitution after alpha-beta-depleted transplantation in children. Construction of the TCRbeta library involved unique molecular identifiers. From the PCR reads, TCRdb called clonotypes with MiXCR, one entry per CDR3 protein. The sample consists of 210,000 or so distinct CDR3 sequences, 8% to 9.5% of them appearing once. The table lists this clonotype with a few counts. J gave up 1 base and V 6 bases, and 6 bases lay outside the gene matches. The CDR3 sequence is 15 residues long. Germline CDR1 is MNHEY and CDR2 is SMNVEV (reference sequence).

The V and J genes are TRBV27 and TRBJ1-1; 9 bases match TRBD1. The input for sequencing was PBMCs from the stem cell graft donor, taken from the stem cell graft. The clonotype was recovered from a human donor who donated a stem cell graft to a child with acute lymphoblastic leukemia. In nucleotides, the CDR3 is TGTGCCAGCAGGGCTCGGGACAGGGAGAACACTGAAGCTTTCTTT. Translation: CASRARDRENTEAFF.